This entry is about one T cell receptor (beta chain). Repertoires were generated with immunoSEQ multiplex PCR, while TCRdb's copy carries only in-frame clones and drops some. The sample has 50,000 to 75,000 clones, 70% to 90% seen once. This record comes from a study of control samples from healthy donors and cancer patients. The CDR3 totals 15 residues. Per the germline V gene, CDR1 is SGHRS and CDR2 is YFSETQ. V was clipped by 5 bases and J by 7 bases; unmatched bases: 14. Sequenced material: blood. The J gene is TRBJ1-1, the V gene TRBV5-1, with 7 bases aligning to TRBD1. This TCR derives from a man aged 35 to 55 in good health. The CDR3 sequence is CASSFTGQAPIEAFF. The CDR3 DNA follows: TGCGCCAGCAGTTTTACCGGACAGGCTCCGATTGAAGCTTTCTTT.